Described below is a single T cell receptor beta chain sequence and its context. This CDR3 contains 14 residues. Germline V CDR1 and CDR2: LGHDT, YNNKEL (reference sequence). Trimming cost V 6 bases and J 1 base; bases outside gene matches: 3. This record comes from a study of blood T cell repertoires in COVID-19. Study summary: Spain, Italy and the United States supplied samples that represented acute and convalescent COVID-19. From T cells, B-cell-depleted T cells, or PBMCs came the material, which was cDNA or gDNA.

Produced via immunoSEQ multiplex PCR; TCRdb's table is partial and in-frame only. The sample yields about 260,000 clones, less than 90% seen once. V gene TRBV3-1 (or the pseudogene TRBV3-2) combines with J gene TRBJ2-7, with TRBD2 matching over 10 bases. The specimen sequenced was peripheral blood. This receptor was identified in a man in his sixties who had recovered from COVID-19. In DNA form, the CDR3 reads TGTGCCAGCAGTAAAGCGGGAGGGTCCTACGAGCAGTACTTC. Translated: CASSKAGGSYEQYF.